The rows below give T cell receptor beta chains drawn from one sample of a study of early T cells in non-severe SARS-CoV-2 infection. A single record per CDR3 protein comes from TCRdb applying MiXCR to the 5' RACE reads. The sample lists 70,000 to 90,000 distinct CDR3 sequences, around 16% occurring once. Sequencing used whole blood. The receptors here all came from an adult who was a healthcare worker with PCR-confirmed SARS-CoV-2 infection or an uninfected control (not recorded which). The CDR3 runs from the conserved cysteine through the conserved F or W. Each record gives: D gene, J gene, clone size, V gene, CDR3 protein, CDR3 DNA. The D gene is left open where the match is weak. Expanded clones get a size class; other rows say once, few or many, or leave the size out.

D gene: -; J gene: TRBJ2-1; clone size: medium-sized; V gene: TRBV21-1; CDR3 protein: CASTKNPKLSYNEQFF; CDR3 DNA: TGTGCCAGCACCAAAAACCCAAAGTTGTCCTACAATGAGCAGTTCTTC
D gene: -; J gene: TRBJ2-1; clone size: -; V gene: TRBV5-1; CDR3 protein: CASSLEALYDEQFF; CDR3 DNA: TGCGCCAGCAGCTTGGAGGCTCTTTACGATGAGCAGTTCTTC
D gene: TRBD1; J gene: TRBJ1-1; clone size: -; V gene: TRBV29-1; CDR3 protein: CSVPGQGSMNTEAFF; CDR3 DNA: TGCAGCGTTCCCGGACAGGGGTCGATGAACACTGAAGCTTTCTTT
D gene: -; J gene: TRBJ1-3; clone size: -; V gene: TRBV6-1; CDR3 protein: CASGQSSGNTIYF; CDR3 DNA: TGTGCCAGCGGACAGAGCTCTGGAAACACCATATATTTT
D gene: -; J gene: TRBJ1-6; clone size: few; V gene: TRBV5-6; CDR3 protein: CASSSRAGTNNSPLHF; CDR3 DNA: TGTGCCAGCAGCTCCAGGGCAGGGACCAATAATTCACCCCTCCACTTT
D gene: -; J gene: TRBJ1-2; clone size: few; V gene: TRBV12-3/TRBV12-4; CDR3 protein: CASTPEEGMGYTF; CDR3 DNA: TGTGCCAGCACTCCCGAAGAGGGTATGGGCTACACCTTC
D gene: -; J gene: TRBJ2-3; clone size: many; V gene: TRBV7-6; CDR3 protein: CASSLVAGARTDTQYF; CDR3 DNA: TGTGCCAGCAGCTTAGTGGCGGGGGCCCGCACAGATACGCAGTATTTT
D gene: -; J gene: TRBJ2-7; clone size: -; V gene: TRBV5-6; CDR3 protein: CASSFSGGHEQYF; CDR3 DNA: TGTGCCAGCAGCTTTTCCGGGGGACACGAGCAGTACTTC
D gene: -; J gene: TRBJ1-5; clone size: -; V gene: TRBV19; CDR3 protein: CASHRAHQPQHF; CDR3 DNA: TGTGCCAGTCATAGGGCGCATCAGCCCCAGCATTTT
D gene: -; J gene: TRBJ2-5; clone size: few; V gene: TRBV9; CDR3 protein: CASSVQTGKETQYF; CDR3 DNA: TGTGCCAGCAGCGTACAAACGGGGAAAGAGACCCAGTACTTC
D gene: -; J gene: TRBJ2-4; clone size: few; V gene: TRBV7-2; CDR3 protein: CASSLAGFVAKNIQYF; CDR3 DNA: TGTGCCAGCAGCTTAGCGGGATTTGTAGCCAAAAACATTCAGTACTTC
D gene: TRBD2; J gene: TRBJ2-3; clone size: many; V gene: TRBV7-9; CDR3 protein: CASSWTSGSGNTQYF; CDR3 DNA: TGTGCCAGCAGCTGGACTAGCGGGAGTGGTAATACGCAGTATTTT
D gene: -; J gene: TRBJ2-6; clone size: few; V gene: TRBV24-1; CDR3 protein: CATSDIGSGANVLTF; CDR3 DNA: TGTGCCACCAGTGATATTGGCTCTGGGGCCAACGTCCTGACTTTC
D gene: TRBD2; J gene: TRBJ2-7; clone size: many; V gene: TRBV7-3; CDR3 protein: CASSLTPGGREQYF; CDR3 DNA: TGTGCCAGCAGCTTAACGCCGGGAGGCAGGGAGCAGTACTTC
D gene: -; J gene: TRBJ2-7; clone size: few; V gene: TRBV11-2; CDR3 protein: CASSLDWIGQDEQYF; CDR3 DNA: TGTGCCAGCAGCTTAGATTGGATCGGCCAGGACGAGCAGTACTTC
D gene: -; J gene: TRBJ2-1; clone size: -; V gene: TRBV19; CDR3 protein: CASSIAGYNEQFF; CDR3 DNA: TGTGCCAGTAGTATAGCGGGTTACAATGAGCAGTTCTTC
D gene: -; J gene: TRBJ1-5; clone size: many; V gene: TRBV10-1; CDR3 protein: CASSGQAGQPQHF; CDR3 DNA: TGCGCCAGCAGTGGGCAGGCGGGCCAGCCCCAGCATTTT
D gene: TRBD2; J gene: TRBJ2-5; clone size: -; V gene: TRBV10-2; CDR3 protein: CASSGAGGRETQYF; CDR3 DNA: TGCGCCAGCAGTGGGGCGGGGGGGCGAGAGACCCAGTACTTC
D gene: TRBD2; J gene: TRBJ2-3; clone size: -; V gene: TRBV7-3; CDR3 protein: CASSTLAGGLADTQYF; CDR3 DNA: TGTGCCAGCAGCACTTTAGCGGGGGGGCTTGCAGATACGCAGTATTTT
D gene: TRBD1; J gene: TRBJ1-2; clone size: -; V gene: TRBV28; CDR3 protein: CASSLFSGQGSYTF; CDR3 DNA: TGTGCCAGCAGTTTATTTTCCGGACAGGGAAGTTACACCTTC
D gene: -; J gene: TRBJ2-7; clone size: -; V gene: TRBV6-2/TRBV6-3; CDR3 protein: CASRPSLDNEQYF; CDR3 DNA: TGTGCCAGCAGACCCTCACTAGATAACGAGCAGTACTTC
D gene: -; J gene: TRBJ2-5; clone size: many; V gene: TRBV6-4; CDR3 protein: CASAGDQETQYF; CDR3 DNA: TGTGCCAGCGCAGGGGACCAAGAGACCCAGTACTTC
D gene: -; J gene: TRBJ1-5; clone size: few; V gene: TRBV2; CDR3 protein: CASRSGTSSNQPQHF; CDR3 DNA: TGTGCCAGTCGATCGGGCACCAGTAGCAATCAGCCCCAGCATTTT
D gene: -; J gene: TRBJ1-3; clone size: -; V gene: TRBV7-9; CDR3 protein: CASSLGSAGNTIYF; CDR3 DNA: TGTGCCAGCAGCCTAGGGTCCGCTGGAAACACCATATATTTT
D gene: -; J gene: TRBJ1-1; clone size: few; V gene: TRBV21-1; CDR3 protein: CASSKGSGTGVRRTEAFF; CDR3 DNA: TGTGCCAGCAGCAAAGGATCCGGGACAGGGGTACGGAGGACTGAAGCTTTCTTT
D gene: -; J gene: TRBJ2-5; clone size: many; V gene: TRBV5-1; CDR3 protein: CASSLGLAIETQYF; CDR3 DNA: TGCGCCAGCAGCTTGGGTCTAGCGATCGAGACCCAGTACTTC